These T cell receptor beta chains were read from a single sample in a study of radiation and T cells in renal cell carcinoma. TCRdb's copy holds only in-frame clones and misses some; the assay was immunoSEQ multiplex PCR. The table shows under 100,000 clones, with around 85% occurring only once. The sequenced sample was blood, obtained from a patient whose treatment included radiotherapy and nephrectomy. All receptors come from a man over 45 with renal cell carcinoma. Both conserved end residues are part of each CDR3. A D gene is named only where the DNA matches it firmly. Expanded clones are given a class, and other clones once, few, many or no size at all.

d_call | j_call | v_call | clone_size | cdr3_nt | cdr3_aa
NA | TRBJ2-2 | TRBV21-1 | NA | TGTGCCAGCAGCCCTCTGAGGCGGGAGTTCACCGGGGAGCTGTTTTTT | CASSPLRREFTGELFF
NA | TRBJ1-6 | TRBV19 | NA | TGTGCCAGTAGTATTCTCGGTAATTCACCCCTCCACTTT | CASSILGNSPLHF
NA | TRBJ2-3 | TRBV5-4 | NA | TGTGCCAGCAGCTTGGCCACGGACAGCCACACAGATACGCAGTATTTT | CASSLATDSHTDTQYF
NA | TRBJ1-5 | TRBV28 | NA | TGTGCCAGCAACAGGGAGGGATCACAACAGCCCCAGCATTTT | CASNREGSQQPQHF
TRBD1 | TRBJ1-1 | TRBV4-3 | NA | TGCGCCAGCAGCCTGGACAGGGGTACTGAAGCTTTCTTT | CASSLDRGTEAFF
TRBD2 | TRBJ2-7 | TRBV5-1 | NA | TGCGCCAGCAGCTTGGTGGGCGGGCTAGCGGACTCCTACGAGCAGTACTTC | CASSLVGGLADSYEQYF
NA | TRBJ1-1 | TRBV18 | NA | TGTGCCAGCTCACCAATGGGGCGCGACACTGAAGCTTTCTTT | CASSPMGRDTEAFF
NA | TRBJ2-3 | TRBV6-1 | NA | TGTGCCAGCAGTGAATGGGACCCGGTAGGAGATACGCAGTATTTT | CASSEWDPVGDTQYF
TRBD1 | TRBJ1-3 | TRBV7-6 | NA | TGTGCCAGCAGCCATAGACGGACAGGGGGAAACACCATATATTTT | CASSHRRTGGNTIYF
NA | TRBJ2-5 | TRBV21-1 | few | TGTGCCAGCAGCGACTGGGGCCGGGAGACCCAGTACTTC | CASSDWGRETQYF
NA | TRBJ2-3 | TRBV30 | once | TGTGCCTGGAGTTGGCTTGCAGATACGCAGTATTTT | CAWSWLADTQYF
TRBD1 | TRBJ1-1 | TRBV30 | few | TGTGCCTGGACGAGGACAGGGGCTGAAGCTTTCTTT | CAWTRTGAEAFF